One and the same sample provided the 2 T cell receptor beta chains below, sequenced in a study of identical twins. TCRdb re-called the 5' RACE reads through MiXCR, storing one row per CDR3 protein. The sample contains approximately 600,000 distinct CDR3 sequences, 9% to 10% of which appear only once. These data were likewise used in another study, on yellow fever vaccine responses in identical twins.

Input material: PBMCs. These receptors all stem from a woman between 18 and 29 years old in good health.

There are many counts of this clonotype. The chain recombines TRBV4-1 with TRBJ2-4; 7 bases are shared with TRBD1. The ends lost 0 bases at V and 8 bases at J; junction bases unmatched: 4. Germline CDR1 reads MGHRA; CDR2 reads YSYEKL. The CDR3 consists of 14 residues. The chain's CDR3 is CASSQEGGDYIQYF. The CDR3, as DNA: TGCGCCAGCAGCCAAGAAGGGGGCGATTACATTCAGTACTTC.

The chain joins TRBV20-1 to TRBJ2-3; 7 nucleotides align to TRBD1. The CDR3 has 15 amino acids. CDR1 and CDR2 from the germline V gene are DFQATT and SNEGSKA (reference sequence). Trimming took 1 base from V and 0 from J; bases not matched to a gene: 4. CDR3 sequence (DNA): TGCAGTGCTAGAGCCGGGACAGCTAGCACAGATACGCAGTATTTT. It is translated as CSARAGTASTDTQYF.